What follows are 4 T cell receptor beta chains derived from one specimen sequenced in a study of shared clonotypes between healthy human individuals. Assay used: immunoSEQ multiplex PCR; TCRdb lists only in-frame clones, some missing. The sample lists fewer than 1.6 million clones, approximately 98.5% seen once, with over 0.3% in the top ten. Sample: naive CD4+ T cells sorted from blood. Subset in this sample: CD45RA+ positively selected. The receptors shown here come from a man in his thirties or forties in good health.

This clone has only one observation. The chain has TRBV18 and TRBJ2-7; D is perhaps TRBD1 (5 bases). The CDR3 covers 13 residues. V was shortened by 6 bases and J by 0 bases, with 9 bases between the two germline ends. The V gene's germline CDR1 is KGHSH and CDR2 LQKENI. The CDR3 DNA reads as TGTGCCAGCTCGGACCAGGGCTCCTACGAGCAGTACTTC. Protein sequence: CASSDQGSYEQYF.

The rearrangement links TRBV15 to TRBJ1-2, with 9 bases identical to TRBD1. V lost 1 base and J lost 3; bases outside the gene matches: 6. CDR1 and CDR2 (germline): LNHNV, YYDKDF (reference sequence). The CDR3 has 16 amino acids. The CDR3 reads CATSRGTGGKDYGYTF. As DNA, the CDR3 is TGTGCCACCAGCAGAGGTACAGGGGGCAAGGACTATGGCTACACCTTC.

This clone was recorded only once. The chain couples TRBV28 to TRBJ2-7, with D possibly matching TRBD1 (6 bases). The V gene lost 3 bases and the J gene lost 3 bases, with 9 bases spanning the gap. This CDR3 region has 13 residues. In germline, CDR1 is MDHEN, CDR2 SYDVKM. As DNA, the CDR3 is TGTGCCAGCAGTTTCACAGGGTTCTACGAGCAGTACTTC. Translating it yields CASSFTGFYEQYF.

This clone came up once. The gene calls are TRBV4-3 and TRBJ2-1; 8 bases fit TRBD1. Looked up from germline, CDR1 is LGHNA and CDR2 is YSLEER. The CDR3 contains 16 residues. V was pared by 1 base and J by 7 bases, with 9 bases of the junction left unmatched. CDR3 sequence (DNA): TGCGCCAGCAGCCAAGCCCCCGGACAGGGTCAAAATGAGCAGTTCTTC. It translates to CASSQAPGQGQNEQFF.